The TCR beta chain under discussion was sequenced for a study of response to subunit inactivated influenza vaccine. The trim removed 2 bases at V and 0 bases at J, leaving 3 bases unmatched. The CDR3 length is 15 residues. CDR1 is LGHDT, CDR2 YNNKEL, per germline (reference sequence). TCRdb reprocessed the RT-PCR reads with MiXCR, giving one entry per CDR3 protein. This sample has around 850,000 distinct CDR3 sequences, with approximately 17% found just once. Sequences were derived from PBMCs from blood, sampled 5 days after vaccination. The TCR comes from a man aged 45 to 65 who received an inactivated influenza vaccine. V gene TRBV3-1 combines with J gene TRBJ1-2, with TRBD1 matching over 7 bases. The CDR3 spells CASSQQGVANYGYTF. CDR3 bases: TGTGCCAGCAGCCAACAGGGGGTTGCTAACTATGGCTACACCTTC.